Following are 26 T cell receptor beta chains from one sample sequenced in a study of blood T cells in healthy people across ages. Sample-barcoded 5' priming and a J-beta primer mix drove a second PCR of roughly 6 to 12 cycles. Via MiXCR, TCRdb re-called the 5' RACE reads, giving one row per CDR3 protein. The sample records 1,800,000 or so distinct CDR3 sequences, approximately 39% being singletons. The sample comprised blood. These receptors came from a human donor in good health.

Many counts were recorded for this clonotype. J is TRBJ2-5 and V is TRBV11-2, with D perhaps TRBD1 or TRBD2 (5 bases each). The CDR3 contains 16 residues. V gave up 0 bases and J gave up 5 bases, with 16 bases separating them. Germline V gene sequence: CDR1 SGHAT, CDR2 FQNNGV. The CDR3 loop reads CASSLDTGAEWETQYF. The DNA of the CDR3 is TGTGCCAGCAGCTTAGATACCGGGGCTGAGTGGGAGACCCAGTACTTC.

The chain links TRBV28 to TRBJ2-1; D is ambiguous. The CDR3 sequence is 11 residues long. Germline assignment: CDR1 MDHEN and CDR2 SYDVKM. Between the trimmed V and J ends, which lost 6 bases and 13 bases, there was a span of 13 bases. The chain's CDR3 is CASRGFETQFF. DNA of the CDR3: TGTGCCAGCAGAGGTTTTGAGACCCAGTTCTTC.

As DNA, the CDR3 is TGTGCCAGCAGCTCCCTCGGTGGGGTATCGGTGAGCGAGCAGTACTTC. Its translation is CASSSLGGVSVSEQYF. The rearrangement links TRBV7-2 to TRBJ2-4; D call uncertain. TRBJ2-7 matches the DNA end more closely, so the J call is doubtful. This CDR3 spans 16 amino acids. The germline CDR1 and CDR2 sequences are SGHTA and FQGNSA.

The chain recombines TRBV12-3 or TRBV12-4 with TRBJ1-1; D gene unclear. The CDR3 has 14 amino acids. The V gene lost 5 bases and the J gene lost 1 base, with 11 bases spanning the gap. DNA of the CDR3: TGTGCCAGCAGTCCCCGAGGCCCGAACACTGAAGCTTTCTTT. Its translation is CASSPRGPNTEAFF.

The V call is TRBV7-8, the J call TRBJ1-1; 8 bases line up with TRBD1. The trim removed 5 bases at V and 10 bases at J, leaving 12 bases unmatched. CDR1 and CDR2 from the germline V gene are SGHVS and FQNEAQ. The length of the CDR3 is 14 residues. CDR3 residues: CASSQGAVDPGAFF. Here the CDR3 DNA reads TGTGCCAGCAGCCAGGGGGCAGTCGATCCTGGAGCTTTCTTT.

Concerning this clonotype itself: The junction does not match germline at one end; this may be a read error. The gene calls are TRBV28 and TRBJ2-3; 10 bases match TRBD2. Germline assignment: CDR1 MDHEN and CDR2 SYDVKM. There are 16 residues in the CDR3. The CDR3 loop is CAGSLLAGVTTDTQYF. CDR3 nucleotide sequence: TGTGCCGGCAGTTTGCTAGCGGGGGTAACCACAGATACGCAGTATTTT.

The chain is built from TRBV7-8 and TRBJ2-1, with TRBD2 matching over 8 bases. J lost 5 bases, V lost 10 bases, and 16 bases had no gene match. Germline V gene data show CDR1 as SGHVS and CDR2 as FQNEAQ. CDR3 size: 16 residues. CDR3 in amino acids: CATLQLLAGYHNEQFF. The CDR3 nucleotides read TGTGCCACCTTACAGCTTTTAGCGGGGTACCACAATGAGCAGTTCTTC.

The genes are TRBV12-3 or TRBV12-4 and TRBJ2-6; D call uncertain. Trimming stripped 3 bases from V and 4 bases from J, with 7 bases between. The CDR3 has 14 residues. The CDR3 bases are TGTGCCAGCAGTTTTTCAGGAGGGGCCAACGTCCTGACTTTC. It specifies CASSFSGGANVLTF.

The table lists this clonotype with many counts. The chain combines TRBV7-9 with TRBJ2-1, with D hard to call. The V and J ends lost 5 bases and 8 bases respectively, with 19 bases between them. Germline V gene data show CDR1 as SEHNR and CDR2 as FQNEAQ (reference sequence). The CDR3 extends over 15 amino acids. The CDR3 is CASSHGSPLTDEQFF. The CDR3 nucleotides read TGTGCCAGCAGCCACGGCAGTCCCCTTACGGATGAGCAGTTCTTC.

The chain joins TRBV30 to TRBJ1-6; TRBD1 is a possible D gene (6 bases). Germline loops: CDR1 GTSNPN, CDR2 SVGIG (reference sequence). Trimming removed 4 bases from V and 10 bases from J, with 17 bases in between. The CDR3 is 14 residues long. The CDR3 DNA sequence: TGTGCCTGGAATAAGAAGGGGGAGCAATCACCCCTCCACTTT. Its protein is CAWNKKGEQSPLHF.

This clonotype has a handful of counts. This chain uses TRBV7-8 with TRBJ2-1; TRBD2 aligns across 9 bases. In germline, CDR1 is SGHVS, CDR2 FQNEAQ. V gave up 3 bases and J gave up 10 bases; unmatched junction bases: 1. This CDR3 contains 12 residues. CDR3 region: CASSFTSGEQFF. DNA for the CDR3: TGTGCCAGCAGCTTTACTAGCGGGGAGCAGTTCTTC.

This clonotype was seen a handful of times. The chain joins TRBV2 to TRBJ1-2; no reliable D call. V dropped 2 bases and J dropped 7 bases, with 14 bases sitting between them. The CDR3 runs 14 residues. Germline assignment: CDR1 SNHLY and CDR2 FYNNEI. CDR3 coding DNA: TGTGCCAGCAGTGAATTGCGGCAGGCTCGTGGCTACACCTTC. The encoded protein is CASSELRQARGYTF.

This rearrangement joins TRBV7-2 to TRBJ2-1, with a possible D match to TRBD1 (6 bases). CDR1 and CDR2 (germline): SGHTA, FQGNSA. Trimming stripped 0 bases from V and 8 bases from J, with 23 bases between. CDR3 length: 18 amino acids. The CDR3 sequence: CASSLASYQGKSGDEQFF. For the CDR3, the DNA is TGTGCCAGCAGCTTAGCATCCTACCAGGGGAAGTCAGGCGATGAGCAGTTCTTC.

The chain couples TRBV10-3 to TRBJ1-1; D unclear. CDR1 is ENHRY and CDR2 is SYGVKD in the germline V gene. V shed 7 bases and J shed 8 bases, with 17 bases lying between them. The CDR3 contains 13 residues. CDR3 DNA: TGTGCCATCACAGACCCTAGGGCGTACGAAGCTTTCTTT. Translated, it gives CAITDPRAYEAFF.

The chain couples TRBV5-1 to TRBJ2-5, with TRBD2 as a possible D gene (6 bases). Germline CDR1 and CDR2: SGHRS and YFSETQ. CDR3 length: 13 residues. Between the trimmed V and J ends, which lost 7 bases and 5 bases, there was a span of 15 bases. This chain's CDR3 is CASAPGAGETQYF. The DNA of the CDR3 is TGCGCCAGCGCCCCTGGGGCGGGGGAGACCCAGTACTTC.

The chain combines TRBV5-5 with TRBJ1-1; no clear D. The germline V gene has CDR1 SGHKS and CDR2 YYEKEE (reference sequence). The CDR3 has 12 residues. V was trimmed by 1 base and J by 9 bases, leaving 10 bases between them. In nucleotides, the CDR3 is TGTGCCAGCAGCTTGTCTTCCGGCAAAGCTTTCTTT. Translation: CASSLSSGKAFF.

In this sample, this clonotype turned up a few times. The genes are TRBV4-3 and TRBJ1-2, with D tentatively TRBD1 (6 bases). The CDR3 sequence is 15 residues long. Trimming took 1 base from V and 1 from J, leaving 10 bases between them. CDR1 is LGHNA, CDR2 YSLEER, per germline. CDR3 in amino acids: CASSQGGRGNYGYTF. CDR3 bases: TGCGCCAGCAGCCAAGGGGGGCGGGGTAACTATGGCTACACCTTC.

V gene TRBV25-1 combines with J gene TRBJ2-1, with TRBD2 identical over 10 bases. This CDR3 is 16 amino acids long. Unmatched junction bases numbered 5, after V lost 2 bases and J lost 4 bases. CDR1 and CDR2 from the germline V gene are MGHDK and SYGVNS. The CDR3 region has the DNA TGTGCCAGCAGTGAAAAGACTAGCGGGCCTTACAATGAGCAGTTCTTC. It specifies CASSEKTSGPYNEQFF. The full variable domain, rest sourced from reference TRBV25-1 and TRBJ2-1, is EADIYQTPRYLVIGTGKKITLECSQTMGHDKMYWYQQDPGMELHLIHYSYGVNSTEKGDLSSESTVSRIRTEHFPLTLESARPSHTSQYLCASSEKTSGPYNEQFFGPGTRLTVL.

There are a few counts of this clonotype. The chain uses TRBV27 and TRBJ1-1, with a tentative D call TRBD1 (5 bases). Germline assignment: CDR1 MNHEY and CDR2 SMNVEV (reference sequence). Trimming cost V 2 bases and J 2 bases, with 12 bases left between them. This CDR3 is 15 amino acids long. The CDR3 nucleotides are TGTGCCAGCAGTTTAGTGGGGGGAGTCAACACTGAAGCTTTCTTT. Protein product: CASSLVGGVNTEAFF.

The sample holds a few counts of this clonotype. V is TRBV7-2 and J is TRBJ1-2; D is uncertain. Between the trimmed V and J ends, which lost 1 base and 3 bases, there was a span of 12 bases. The CDR3 runs to 15 residues. CDR1 is SGHTA, CDR2 FQGNSA, per germline. The CDR3 protein is CASSLGAGDYYGYTF. CDR3 nucleotides: TGTGCCAGCAGCTTAGGCGCAGGTGACTACTATGGCTACACCTTC.

The chain has TRBV7-2 and TRBJ1-1, with a possible D match to TRBD1 (5 bases). Trimming stripped 2 bases from V and 1 base from J, with 14 bases between. The CDR3 is 16 amino acids. Germline CDR1 and CDR2: SGHTA and FQGNSA. CDR3 in amino acids: CASSLFMGVGNTEAFF. In DNA form, the CDR3 reads TGTGCCAGCAGCTTATTTATGGGGGTCGGGAACACTGAAGCTTTCTTT.

This clonotype was detected only a few times. The chain carries TRBV18 and TRBJ2-1; tentatively, D is TRBD1 or TRBD2 (5 bases each). The CDR3 runs 15 residues. The germline V gene has CDR1 KGHSH and CDR2 LQKENI. V was trimmed by 8 bases and J by 2 bases, leaving 16 bases between them. The chain's CDR3 is CASRRSGSTYNEQFF. DNA of the CDR3: TGTGCCAGCCGGCGTTCAGGGAGTACCTACAATGAGCAGTTCTTC.

In this sample, this clonotype turned up many times. The chain's CDR3 is CASSYLGTYEQYF. CDR3 bases: TGTGCCAGCAGTTACCTGGGAACCTACGAGCAGTACTTC. The rearrangement joins TRBV6-2 or TRBV6-3 to TRBJ2-7; no clear D. Trimming removed 2 bases at V and 2 bases at J, with 7 bases between. The CDR3 has 13 residues. Per the germline V gene, CDR1 is MNHEY and CDR2 is SVGEGT.

This clonotype was detected only a few times. The rearrangement joins TRBV20-1 to TRBJ2-7, with D tentatively TRBD1 or TRBD2 (6 bases each). V was shortened by 7 bases and J by 3 bases, with 22 bases between the two germline ends. There are 15 residues in the CDR3. Germline V gene data show CDR1 as DFQATT and CDR2 as SNEGSKA (reference sequence). This CDR3 is CSVRLGGETGYEQYF. The CDR3 bases are TGCAGTGTACGGCTAGGAGGGGAGACAGGCTACGAGCAGTACTTC.

This sequence joins TRBV12-3 or TRBV12-4 and TRBJ2-7; D is uncertain. Deletions cut 6 bases from V and 6 bases from J, with 15 bases between. The CDR3 covers 13 residues. CDR3 sequence (DNA): TGTGCCAGCAGCAATGGTTCGCTGAGCGAGCAGTACTTC. This sequence encodes CASSNGSLSEQYF.

The sample holds a few counts of this clonotype. This sequence joins TRBV7-2 and TRBJ2-4; TRBD1 matches at 10 bases. V lost 5 bases to trimming and J lost 8 bases; unmatched junction nucleotides: 15. CDR3 length equals 17 residues. Germline values: CDR1 SGHTA, CDR2 FQGNSA. The CDR3 DNA is TGTGCCAGCAGCCCTCGGGACAGGGGAAGGGGGTTTGACATTCAGTACTTC. Protein product: CASSPRDRGRGFDIQYF.